This TCR beta chain is drawn from a study of blood T cell repertoires in COVID-19. Study context: Specimens from acute and convalescent COVID-19 originated in the United States, Italy and Spain. PBMCs, B-cell-depleted T cells, or T cells provided the cDNA or gDNA that made up the material.

Repertoires were generated with immunoSEQ multiplex PCR, while TCRdb's copy carries only in-frame clones and drops some. Of about 78,000 clones listed, approximately 91% were seen once; the top ten hold around 2.5%. The CDR3 contains 14 residues. V dropped 1 base and J dropped 10 bases, with 16 bases sitting between them. Germline V gene data show CDR1 as LNHNV and CDR2 as YYDKDF (reference sequence). The sequencing input was peripheral blood. The genes are TRBV15 and TRBJ1-1; possibly TRBD1 for D (6 bases). This clonotype originated in a man between 65 and 80 years old with active or convalescent COVID-19. The chain's CDR3 is CATSRVLDRPRAFF. In DNA form, the CDR3 reads TGTGCCACCAGCAGAGTTTTGGACAGACCGCGAGCTTTCTTT.